These T cell receptor beta chains were read from a single sample in a study of shared clonotypes between healthy human individuals. The table came from immunoSEQ multiplex PCR; TCRdb's copy has only in-frame clones and leaves some out. The sample lists a few million clones; 85% to 95% were seen once. Sequenced sample: naive CD4+ T cells from PBMCs. Receptors were obtained from a man aged 18 to 30 in good health. Some clones in this sample may be carry-over from other donors' samples. CDR3s include the opening cysteine and the closing phenylalanine or tryptophan. Fields, in order: D gene, J gene, CDR3 length, clone size, V gene, CDR3 protein, CDR3 DNA. The D gene is left open where the match is weak. For some rows the clone size is stated as once, few or many, or as a class when expanded; others skip it.

- | TRBJ2-3 | 12 | - | TRBV30 | CAWSQGLDTQYF | TGTGCCTGGAGTCAAGGATTAGATACGCAGTATTTT
- | TRBJ2-5 | 13 | - | TRBV7-3 | CASSLTYEETQYF | TGTGCCAGCAGCTTAACGTACGAAGAGACCCAGTACTTC
TRBD1 | TRBJ2-4 | 15 | once | TRBV18 | CASSPGQGLNNIQYF | TGTGCCAGCTCACCAGGACAGGGGCTTAACAACATTCAGTACTTC
- | TRBJ1-2 | 13 | - | TRBV18 | CASSPQDHYGYTF | TGTGCCAGCTCACCACAGGATCACTATGGCTACACCTTC
- | TRBJ2-2 | 15 | - | TRBV27 | CASSFVKPNTGELFF | TGTGCCAGCAGTTTCGTGAAACCGAACACCGGGGAGCTGTTTTTT
TRBD1 | TRBJ2-7 | 13 | - | TRBV2 | CATGQGASGEQYF | TGTGCCACCGGACAGGGCGCATCGGGCGAGCAGTACTTC
- | TRBJ1-1 | 14 | - | TRBV5-1 | CASSLGGTFLEAFF | TGCGCCAGCAGCTTGGGAGGGACATTTCTTGAAGCTTTCTTT
- | TRBJ1-4 | 16 | - | TRBV5-1 | CASSLGGFATNEKLFF | TGCGCCAGCAGCTTGGGGGGATTTGCAACTAATGAAAAACTGTTTTTT
- | TRBJ1-3 | 16 | - | TRBV4-1 | CASGTGGIRAGNTIYF | TGCGCCAGCGGCACGGGGGGGATCAGAGCGGGAAACACCATATATTTT
- | TRBJ2-5 | 13 | - | TRBV5-1 | CASSLAHQETQYF | TGCGCCAGCAGCTTGGCCCACCAAGAGACCCAGTACTTC
- | TRBJ1-1 | 12 | - | TRBV28 | CASMAGGAKGFF | TGTGCCAGCATGGCGGGGGGCGCGAAGGGTTTCTTT
- | TRBJ1-3 | 15 | - | TRBV10-3 | CAISKDGTSGNTIYF | TGTGCCATCAGCAAGGACGGTACCTCTGGAAACACCATATATTTT
- | TRBJ1-5 | 15 | - | TRBV28 | CAGRIPGRANQPQHF | TGTGCCGGCAGGATCCCAGGGAGGGCCAATCAGCCCCAGCATTTT
- | TRBJ2-3 | 14 | - | TRBV19 | CASRRWGSADTQYF | TGTGCCAGTAGGCGCTGGGGTTCGGCAGATACGCAGTATTTT
- | TRBJ2-1 | 12 | - | TRBV7-9 | CASSVVGLKQFF | TGTGCCAGCAGCGTAGTGGGTCTTAAGCAGTTCTTC
TRBD2 | TRBJ2-1 | 16 | - | TRBV7-2 | CASSLLAGGGHNEQFF | TGTGCCAGCAGCTTACTAGCGGGAGGGGGGCACAATGAGCAGTTCTTC
- | TRBJ2-5 | 14 | - | TRBV5-4 | CASSLGVGTETQYF | TGTGCCAGCAGCTTGGGTGTGGGGACGGAGACCCAGTACTTC